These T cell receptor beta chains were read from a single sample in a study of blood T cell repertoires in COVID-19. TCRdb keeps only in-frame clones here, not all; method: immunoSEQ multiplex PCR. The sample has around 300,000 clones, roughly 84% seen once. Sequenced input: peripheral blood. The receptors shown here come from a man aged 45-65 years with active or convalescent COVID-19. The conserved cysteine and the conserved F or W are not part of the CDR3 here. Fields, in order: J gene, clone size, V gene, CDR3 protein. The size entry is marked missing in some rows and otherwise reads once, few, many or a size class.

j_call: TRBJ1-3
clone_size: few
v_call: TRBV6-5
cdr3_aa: ASRNPGHSGNTIY

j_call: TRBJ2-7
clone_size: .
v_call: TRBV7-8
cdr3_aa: ASSLGPGYEQY

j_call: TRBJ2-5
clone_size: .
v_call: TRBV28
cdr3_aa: ASSLGPHFQGETQY

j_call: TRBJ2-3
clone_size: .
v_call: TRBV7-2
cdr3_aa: ASSRSRDSDTQY

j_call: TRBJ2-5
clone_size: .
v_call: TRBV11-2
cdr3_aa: ASSLGAVQETQY

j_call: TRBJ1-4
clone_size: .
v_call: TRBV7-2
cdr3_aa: ASSLRRGQGDGKLF

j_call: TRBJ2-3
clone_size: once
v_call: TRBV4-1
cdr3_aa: ASSLSGHTDTQY

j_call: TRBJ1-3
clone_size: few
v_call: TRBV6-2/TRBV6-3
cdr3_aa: ASSEQGTLY

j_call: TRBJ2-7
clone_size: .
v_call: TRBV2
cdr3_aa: ASSAPGQPLKQY

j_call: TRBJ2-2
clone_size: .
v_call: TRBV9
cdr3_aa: ASSPSAGLNTGELF

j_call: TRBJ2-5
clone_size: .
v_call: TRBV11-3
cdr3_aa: ASSLAGGYQETQY

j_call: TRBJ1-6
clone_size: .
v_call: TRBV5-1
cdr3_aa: ASSPGQVNSPLH

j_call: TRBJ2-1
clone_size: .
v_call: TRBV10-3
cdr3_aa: AISESGRGINEQF

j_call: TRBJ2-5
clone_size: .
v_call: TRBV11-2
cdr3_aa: ASSPVAGGGTQY

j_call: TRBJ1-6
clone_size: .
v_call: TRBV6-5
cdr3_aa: ASSYRQGLSNSPLH

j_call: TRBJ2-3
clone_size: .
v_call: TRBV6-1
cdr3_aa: ASRETLAGATDTQY

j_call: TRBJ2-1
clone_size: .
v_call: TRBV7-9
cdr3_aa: ASSDRGLAGLNEQF

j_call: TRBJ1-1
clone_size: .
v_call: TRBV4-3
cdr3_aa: ASSPRVRDTEAF

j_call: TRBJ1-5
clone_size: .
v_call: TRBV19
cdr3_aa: ASSRLDSGQPQH

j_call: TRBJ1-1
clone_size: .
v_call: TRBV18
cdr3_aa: ASSPATRNTEAF

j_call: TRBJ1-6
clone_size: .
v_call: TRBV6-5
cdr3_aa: ASSIGTGLNSPLH

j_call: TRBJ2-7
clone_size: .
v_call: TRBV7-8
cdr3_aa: ASSRGQGSSYEQY

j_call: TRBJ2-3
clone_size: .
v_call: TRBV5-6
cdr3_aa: ASSLEREYTDTQY

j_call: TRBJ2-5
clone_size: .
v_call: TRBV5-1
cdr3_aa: ASRTSGSETQY

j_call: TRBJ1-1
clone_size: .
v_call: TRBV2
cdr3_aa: ASRAGTGGANTEAF

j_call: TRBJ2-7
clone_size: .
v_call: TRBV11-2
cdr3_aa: ASSLPLHYEQY

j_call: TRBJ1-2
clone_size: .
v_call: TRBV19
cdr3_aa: ASRVQGAEGYT

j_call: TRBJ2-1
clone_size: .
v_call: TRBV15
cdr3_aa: ATSRDPSGNGEQF

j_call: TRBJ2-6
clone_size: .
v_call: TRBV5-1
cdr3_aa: ASRLGGGAGANVLT

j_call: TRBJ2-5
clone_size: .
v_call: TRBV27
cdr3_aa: ASSHTVGLAGQETQY

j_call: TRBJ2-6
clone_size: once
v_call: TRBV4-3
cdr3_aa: ASSQDDGTSFSGANVLT

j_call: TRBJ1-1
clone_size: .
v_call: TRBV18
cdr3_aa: ASSPMGQGMNTEAF

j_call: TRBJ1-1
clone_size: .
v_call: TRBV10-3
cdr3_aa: AISGTGEVTEAF

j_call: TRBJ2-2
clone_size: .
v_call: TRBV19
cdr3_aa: ASSMGYRDIGGELF

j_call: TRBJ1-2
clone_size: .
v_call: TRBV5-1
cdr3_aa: ASSSRGQANYGYT

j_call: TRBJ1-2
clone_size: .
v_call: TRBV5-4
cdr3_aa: ASSASGTPNRVRGYGYT

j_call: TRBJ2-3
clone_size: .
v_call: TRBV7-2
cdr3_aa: ASSDSRGHLSTDTQY

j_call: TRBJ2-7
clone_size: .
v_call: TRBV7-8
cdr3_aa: ASSIAGPGGAEQY

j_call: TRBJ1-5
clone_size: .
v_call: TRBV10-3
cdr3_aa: AISESEAGGLWRSNQPQH

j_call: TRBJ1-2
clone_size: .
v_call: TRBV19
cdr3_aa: ASSPRQWNNYGYT

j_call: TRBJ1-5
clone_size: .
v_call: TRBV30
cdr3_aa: AWSVRGPSWRQPQH

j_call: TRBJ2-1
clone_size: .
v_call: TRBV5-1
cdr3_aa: ASSPLVGGVIGHEQF

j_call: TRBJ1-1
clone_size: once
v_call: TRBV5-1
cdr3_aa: ASSLQVGGNTEAF

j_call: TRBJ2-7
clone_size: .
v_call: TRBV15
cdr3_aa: ATSRGRGRGNEQY

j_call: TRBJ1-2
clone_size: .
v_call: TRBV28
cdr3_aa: ASRFGENNYGYT

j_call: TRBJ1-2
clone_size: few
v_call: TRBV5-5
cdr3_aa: ASSLERTGGYGYT

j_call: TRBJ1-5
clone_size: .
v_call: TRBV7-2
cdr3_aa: ASSLVGGFSNQPQH

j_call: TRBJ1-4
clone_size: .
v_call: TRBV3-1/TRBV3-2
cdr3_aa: ASSQVGQYRGEKLF

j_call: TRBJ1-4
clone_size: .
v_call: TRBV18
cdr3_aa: ASSPDSAGQGARGEKLF

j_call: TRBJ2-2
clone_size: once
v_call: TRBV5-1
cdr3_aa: ASSFGGTQTGELF

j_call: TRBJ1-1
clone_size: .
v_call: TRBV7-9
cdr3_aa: ASSLSGTPNTEAF

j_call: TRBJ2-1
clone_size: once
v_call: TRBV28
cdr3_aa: ASSFYIPGLAGSDNEQF

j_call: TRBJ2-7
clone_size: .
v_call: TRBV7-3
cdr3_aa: ASSPTGSAEQY